This TCR beta chain was sequenced during a study of T cell repertoires in cytomegalovirus infection. Study information: Indicated by public TCR beta signatures were CMV infection and matching HLA type. Overall study findings and caveats: Frequencies of public TCR beta families were cumulated, and this identified carriers of CMV plus the relevant HLA. Predominance within the ex vivo response was attributable to HLA-C-restricted CMV-specific TCR beta clonotypes.

TCRdb passed the reads through MiXCR, listing each CDR3 protein once. The repertoire holds 290,000 or so distinct CDR3 sequences, with around 10% as singletons. Many counts were recorded for this clonotype. As yet, its antigen is unknown. Sequencing used PBMCs. The receptor was derived from a human donor in good health (CMV status not recorded). Some clones in this sample may be carry-over from other donors' samples.

The CDR3 DNA is TGTGCCAGCAGCTTACCGGGACAGGGGGAAGAAAAACTGTTTTTT. It translates to CASSLPGQGEEKLFF. The chain joins TRBV7-2 to TRBJ1-4, with 11 bases lining up with TRBD1. Trimming took 2 bases from V and 8 from J; bases not matched to a gene: 4. Per the germline V gene, CDR1 is SGHTA and CDR2 is FQGNSA. The CDR3 contains 15 residues.